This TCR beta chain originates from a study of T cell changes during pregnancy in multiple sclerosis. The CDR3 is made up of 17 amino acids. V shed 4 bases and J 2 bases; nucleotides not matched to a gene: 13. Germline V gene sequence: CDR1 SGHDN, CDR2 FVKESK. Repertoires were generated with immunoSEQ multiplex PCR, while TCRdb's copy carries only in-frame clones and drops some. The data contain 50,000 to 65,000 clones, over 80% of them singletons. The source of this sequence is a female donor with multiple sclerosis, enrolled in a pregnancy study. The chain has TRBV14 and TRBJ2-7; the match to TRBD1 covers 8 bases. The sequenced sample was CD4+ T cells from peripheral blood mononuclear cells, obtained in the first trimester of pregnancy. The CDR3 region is CASSRNPGQENPYEQYF. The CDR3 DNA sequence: TGTGCCAGCAGCCGAAACCCGGGACAGGAGAACCCCTACGAGCAGTACTTC.